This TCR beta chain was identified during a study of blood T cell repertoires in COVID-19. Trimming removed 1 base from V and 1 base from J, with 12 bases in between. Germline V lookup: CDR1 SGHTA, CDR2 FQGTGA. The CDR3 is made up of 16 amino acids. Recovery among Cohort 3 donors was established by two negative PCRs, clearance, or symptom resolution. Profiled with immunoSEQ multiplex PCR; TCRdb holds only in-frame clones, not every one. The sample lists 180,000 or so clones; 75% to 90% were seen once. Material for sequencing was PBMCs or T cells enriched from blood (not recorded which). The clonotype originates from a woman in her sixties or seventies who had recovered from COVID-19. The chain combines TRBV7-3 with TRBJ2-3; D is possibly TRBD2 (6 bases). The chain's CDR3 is CASSLKAASGTDTQYF. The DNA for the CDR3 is TGTGCCAGCAGCTTAAAGGCGGCTAGCGGCACAGATACGCAGTATTTT.